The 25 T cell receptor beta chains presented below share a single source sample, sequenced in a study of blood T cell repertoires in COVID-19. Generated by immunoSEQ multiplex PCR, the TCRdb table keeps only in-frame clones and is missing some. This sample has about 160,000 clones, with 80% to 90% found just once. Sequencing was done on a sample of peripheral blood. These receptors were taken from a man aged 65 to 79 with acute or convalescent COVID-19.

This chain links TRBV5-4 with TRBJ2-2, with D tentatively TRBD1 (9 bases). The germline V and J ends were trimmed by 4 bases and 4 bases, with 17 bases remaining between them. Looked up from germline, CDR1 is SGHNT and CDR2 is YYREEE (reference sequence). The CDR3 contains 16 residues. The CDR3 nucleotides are TGTGCCAGCAGCCCGGGGGGGACAGGGAGCACCGGGGAGCTGTTTTTT. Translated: CASSPGGTGSTGELFF. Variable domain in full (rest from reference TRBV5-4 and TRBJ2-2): ETGVTQSPTHLIKTRGQQVTLRCSSQSGHNTVSWYQQALGQGPQFIFQYYREEENGRGNFPPRFSGLQFPNYSSELNVNALELDDSALYLCASSPGGTGSTGELFFGEGSRLTVL.

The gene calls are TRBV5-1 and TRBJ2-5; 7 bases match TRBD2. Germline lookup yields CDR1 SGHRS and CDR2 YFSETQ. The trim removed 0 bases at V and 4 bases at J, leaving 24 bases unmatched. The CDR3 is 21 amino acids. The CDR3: CASSLAGLRTRDYLPTETQYF. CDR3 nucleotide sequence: TGCGCCAGCAGCTTGGCCGGGCTTAGGACGAGGGACTACCTCCCAACAGAGACCCAGTACTTC.

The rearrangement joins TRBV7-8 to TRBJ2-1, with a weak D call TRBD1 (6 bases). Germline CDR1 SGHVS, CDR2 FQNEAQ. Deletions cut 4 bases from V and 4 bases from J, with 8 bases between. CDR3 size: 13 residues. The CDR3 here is CASSSGQYNEQFF. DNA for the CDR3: TGTGCCAGCAGCTCAGGACAGTACAATGAGCAGTTCTTC.

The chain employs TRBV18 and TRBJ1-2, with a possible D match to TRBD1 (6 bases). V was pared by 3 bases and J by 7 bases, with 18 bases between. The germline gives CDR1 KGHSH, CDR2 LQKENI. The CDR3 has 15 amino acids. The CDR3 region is CASSPVDSGSGGYTF. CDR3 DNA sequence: TGTGCCAGCTCACCGGTGGACAGTGGCTCAGGTGGCTACACCTTC.

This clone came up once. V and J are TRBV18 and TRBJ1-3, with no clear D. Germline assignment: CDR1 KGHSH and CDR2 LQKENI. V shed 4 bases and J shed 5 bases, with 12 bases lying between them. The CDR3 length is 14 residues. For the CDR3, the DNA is TGTGCCAGCTCACAAGGAGGGAATAGAAACACCATATATTTT. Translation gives CASSQGGNRNTIYF.

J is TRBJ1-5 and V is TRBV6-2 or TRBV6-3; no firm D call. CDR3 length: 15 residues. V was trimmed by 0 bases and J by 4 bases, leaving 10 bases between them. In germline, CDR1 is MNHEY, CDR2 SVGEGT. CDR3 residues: CASSYSAATNQPQHF. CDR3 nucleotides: TGTGCCAGCAGTTACTCCGCCGCGACTAATCAGCCCCAGCATTTT.

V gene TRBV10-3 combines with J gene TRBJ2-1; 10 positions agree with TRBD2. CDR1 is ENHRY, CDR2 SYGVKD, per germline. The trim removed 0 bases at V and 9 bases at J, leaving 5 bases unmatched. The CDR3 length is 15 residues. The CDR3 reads CAISESPSGRVEQFF. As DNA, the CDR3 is TGTGCCATCAGTGAGTCGCCTAGCGGGAGAGTTGAGCAGTTCTTC.

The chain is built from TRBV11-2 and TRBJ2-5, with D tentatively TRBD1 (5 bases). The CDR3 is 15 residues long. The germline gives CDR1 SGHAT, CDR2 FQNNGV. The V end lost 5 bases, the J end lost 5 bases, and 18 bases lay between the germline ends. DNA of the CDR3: TGTGCCAGCAGCCCCCCGTGGGCAGGGCGGGAGACCCAGTACTTC. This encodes CASSPPWAGRETQYF.

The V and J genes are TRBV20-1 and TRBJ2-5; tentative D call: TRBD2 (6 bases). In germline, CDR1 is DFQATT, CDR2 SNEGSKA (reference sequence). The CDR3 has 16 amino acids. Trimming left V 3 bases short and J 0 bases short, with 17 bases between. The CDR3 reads CSASKVAESYQETQYF. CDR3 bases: TGCAGTGCTAGTAAGGTAGCGGAATCTTACCAAGAGACCCAGTACTTC.

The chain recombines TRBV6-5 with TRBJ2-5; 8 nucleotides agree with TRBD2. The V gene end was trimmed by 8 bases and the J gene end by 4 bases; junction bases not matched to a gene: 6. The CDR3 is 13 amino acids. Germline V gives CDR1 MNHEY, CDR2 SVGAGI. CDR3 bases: TGTGCCAGCCTCGGGGGGGGCGGAGAGACCCAGTACTTC. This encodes CASLGGGGETQYF.

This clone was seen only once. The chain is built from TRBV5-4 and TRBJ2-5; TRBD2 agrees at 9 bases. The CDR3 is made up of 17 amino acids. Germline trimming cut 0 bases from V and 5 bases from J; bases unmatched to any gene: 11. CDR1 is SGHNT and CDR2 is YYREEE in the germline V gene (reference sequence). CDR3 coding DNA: TGTGCCAGCAGCTTGGCCGGTAAAGCGGGGGGACGGGAGACCCAGTACTTC. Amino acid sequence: CASSLAGKAGGRETQYF.

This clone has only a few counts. The CDR3 bases are TGTGCCAGCAGTTTTTATGGAGAAGTTGGGGCTTTCTTT. It is translated as CASSFYGEVGAFF. The chain recombines TRBV27 with TRBJ1-1; no definite D call. The CDR3 runs 13 residues. The germline CDR1 and CDR2 sequences are MNHEY and SMNVEV (reference sequence). V lost 3 bases, J lost 11 bases, and 16 bases lay in between.

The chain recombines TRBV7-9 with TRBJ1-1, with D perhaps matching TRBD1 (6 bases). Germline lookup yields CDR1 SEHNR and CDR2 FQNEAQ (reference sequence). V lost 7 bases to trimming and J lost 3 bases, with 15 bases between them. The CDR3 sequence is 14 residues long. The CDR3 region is CASKQGIEDTEAFF. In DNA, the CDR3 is TGTGCCAGCAAACAGGGAATTGAGGACACTGAAGCTTTCTTT.

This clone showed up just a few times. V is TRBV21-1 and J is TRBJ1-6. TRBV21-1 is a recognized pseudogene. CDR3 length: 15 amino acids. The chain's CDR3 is CASSKGVSYNSPLHF. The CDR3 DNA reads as TGTGCCAGCAGCAAAGGAGTCTCCTATAATTCACCCCTCCACTTT.

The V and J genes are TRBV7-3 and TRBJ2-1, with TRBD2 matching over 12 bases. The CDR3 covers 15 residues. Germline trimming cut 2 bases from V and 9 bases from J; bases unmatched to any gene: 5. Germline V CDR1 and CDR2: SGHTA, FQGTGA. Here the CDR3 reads CASSLRLAGEGEQFF. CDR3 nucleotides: TGTGCCAGCAGCTTACGACTAGCGGGAGAGGGTGAGCAGTTCTTC.

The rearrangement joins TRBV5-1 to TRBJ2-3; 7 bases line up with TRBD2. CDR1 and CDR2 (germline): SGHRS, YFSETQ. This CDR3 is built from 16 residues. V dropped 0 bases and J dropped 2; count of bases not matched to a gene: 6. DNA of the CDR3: TGCGCCAGCAGCTTGGTGACTAGCCTGGACACAGATACGCAGTATTTT. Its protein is CASSLVTSLDTDTQYF.

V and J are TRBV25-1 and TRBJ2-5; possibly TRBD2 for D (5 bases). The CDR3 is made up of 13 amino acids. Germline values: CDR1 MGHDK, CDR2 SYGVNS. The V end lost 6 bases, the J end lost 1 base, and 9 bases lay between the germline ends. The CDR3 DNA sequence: TGTGCCAGCAGCCGGGCGGGCCAAGAGACCCAGTACTTC. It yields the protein CASSRAGQETQYF.

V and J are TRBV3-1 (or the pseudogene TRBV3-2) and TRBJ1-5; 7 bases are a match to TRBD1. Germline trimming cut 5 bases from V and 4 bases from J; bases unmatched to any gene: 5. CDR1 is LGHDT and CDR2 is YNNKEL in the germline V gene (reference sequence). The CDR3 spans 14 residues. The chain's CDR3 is CASSYRGGNQPQHF. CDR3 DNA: TGTGCCAGCAGCTACAGGGGTGGGAATCAGCCCCAGCATTTT.

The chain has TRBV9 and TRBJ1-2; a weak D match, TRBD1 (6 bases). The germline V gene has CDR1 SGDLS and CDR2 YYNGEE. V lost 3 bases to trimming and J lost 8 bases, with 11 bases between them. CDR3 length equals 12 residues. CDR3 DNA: TGTGCCAGCAGCGCTCAACAGGGAGGCTACACCTTC. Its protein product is CASSAQQGGYTF.

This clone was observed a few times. CDR3 protein: CASTFWDKNTGELFF. Here the CDR3 DNA reads TGTGCCAGCACCTTCTGGGACAAGAACACCGGGGAGCTGTTTTTT. The chain employs TRBV28 and TRBJ2-2; the D gene is possibly TRBD1 (6 bases). This CDR3 contains 15 residues. Trimming pared 7 bases from V and 1 base from J, leaving 13 bases between. CDR1 is MDHEN and CDR2 is SYDVKM in the germline V gene.

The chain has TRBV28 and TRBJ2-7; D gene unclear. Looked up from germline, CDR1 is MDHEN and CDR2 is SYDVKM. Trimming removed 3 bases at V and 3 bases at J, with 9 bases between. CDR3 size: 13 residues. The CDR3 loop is CASSFRYVYEQYF. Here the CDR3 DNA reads TGTGCCAGCAGTTTCCGGTATGTCTACGAGCAGTACTTC.

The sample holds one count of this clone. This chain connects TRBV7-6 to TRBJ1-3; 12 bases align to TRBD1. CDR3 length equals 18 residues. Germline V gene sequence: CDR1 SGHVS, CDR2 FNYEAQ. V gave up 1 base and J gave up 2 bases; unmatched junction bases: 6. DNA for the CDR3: TGTGCCAGCAGCTTAGAATGGGGACAGGGGGCAACTGGAAACACCATATATTTT. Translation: CASSLEWGQGATGNTIYF. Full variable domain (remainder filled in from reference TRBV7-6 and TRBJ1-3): GAGVSQSPRYKVTKRGQDVALRCDPISGHVSLYWYRQALGQGPEFLTYFNYEAQQDKSGLPNDRFSAERPEGSISTLTIQRTEQRDSAMYRCASSLEWGQGATGNTIYFGEGSWLTVV.

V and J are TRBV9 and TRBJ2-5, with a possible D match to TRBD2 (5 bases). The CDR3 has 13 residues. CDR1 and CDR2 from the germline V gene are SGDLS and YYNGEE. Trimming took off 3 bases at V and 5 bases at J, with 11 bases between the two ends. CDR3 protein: CASSATRGETQYF. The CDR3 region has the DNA TGTGCCAGCAGCGCTACCAGAGGGGAGACCCAGTACTTC.

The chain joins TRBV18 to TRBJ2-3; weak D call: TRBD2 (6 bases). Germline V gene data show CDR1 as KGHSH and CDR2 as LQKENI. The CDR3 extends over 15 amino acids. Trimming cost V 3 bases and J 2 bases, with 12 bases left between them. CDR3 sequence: CASSPSRDFTDTQYF. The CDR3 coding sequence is TGTGCCAGCTCACCGTCCCGGGACTTCACAGATACGCAGTATTTT.

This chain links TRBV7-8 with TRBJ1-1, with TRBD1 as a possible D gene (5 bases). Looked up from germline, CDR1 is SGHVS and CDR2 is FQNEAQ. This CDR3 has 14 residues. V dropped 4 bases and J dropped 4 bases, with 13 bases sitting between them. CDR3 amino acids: CASSSGVFATEAFF. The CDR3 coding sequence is TGTGCCAGCAGCTCGGGGGTCTTCGCCACTGAAGCTTTCTTT.